These T cell receptor beta chains were read from a single sample in a study of blood T cell repertoires in COVID-19. Method: immunoSEQ multiplex PCR; TCRdb's copy keeps in-frame clones and lacks some. This repertoire shows hundreds of thousands of clones, 65% to 90% found once; its top ten account for around 4.5%. The sample comprised PBMCs or T cells enriched from blood (not recorded which). These receptors were collected from a woman in her twenties or thirties who had been exposed to COVID-19. Each CDR3 is given with its conserved first and last residue. D genes are given only for firm matches. Clone size appears in some rows only: once, few, many, or a class for an expanded clone.

d_gene,abundance,v_gene,j_gene,CDR3aa,CDR3nt
TRBD2,NA,TRBV5-8,TRBJ2-2,CASTTGTSRTGELFF,TGTGCCAGCACAACCGGGACTAGTAGAACCGGGGAGCTGTTTTTT
TRBD1,NA,TRBV11-3,TRBJ1-1,CASSSRQGRGTEAFF,TGTGCCAGCAGCTCGAGACAGGGTCGAGGCACTGAAGCTTTCTTT
NA,NA,TRBV4-1,TRBJ2-7,CASSQDGLLGDEQYF,TGCGCCAGCAGCCAAGACGGACTATTGGGTGACGAGCAGTACTTC
NA,NA,TRBV30,TRBJ2-3,CAWSVGGGEDTQYF,TGTGCCTGGAGTGTTGGAGGGGGCGAGGATACGCAGTATTTT
TRBD1,NA,TRBV12-3/TRBV12-4,TRBJ1-2,CASSSSTGDYTF,TGTGCCAGCAGTTCCTCGACAGGGGACTACACCTTC
TRBD1,NA,TRBV2,TRBJ2-3,CASVPRQGAGTDTQYF,TGTGCCAGCGTCCCCAGGCAGGGGGCTGGCACAGATACGCAGTATTTT
TRBD1,NA,TRBV2,TRBJ1-2,CASSGQGSYGYTF,TGTGCCAGCAGTGGACAGGGGAGCTATGGCTACACCTTC
NA,NA,TRBV12-3/TRBV12-4,TRBJ2-1,CASSFTPDEQFF,TGTGCCAGCAGTTTTACCCCGGATGAGCAGTTCTTC
TRBD1,NA,TRBV19,TRBJ1-5,CASSSGQVYQPQHF,TGTGCCAGTAGTTCGGGACAGGTCTACCAGCCCCAGCATTTT
NA,NA,TRBV7-2,TRBJ2-1,CASSPVNEQFF,TGTGCCAGCAGCCCGGTCAATGAGCAGTTCTTC
TRBD1,NA,TRBV19,TRBJ1-6,CASTGQYNSPLHF,TGTGCCAGTACGGGACAGTATAATTCACCCCTCCACTTT
NA,NA,TRBV9,TRBJ1-1,CASSVEGQAFNEAFF,TGTGCCAGCAGCGTAGAAGGACAAGCCTTCAATGAAGCTTTCTTT
NA,NA,TRBV21-1,TRBJ1-5,CASSKVVAGSLSNQPQHF,TGTGCCAGCAGCAAAGTCGTGGCAGGGTCCCTTAGCAATCAGCCCCAGCATTTT
TRBD1,NA,TRBV3-1/TRBV3-2,TRBJ2-7,CASSLGQGKQYF,TGTGCCAGCAGCTTGGGACAGGGGAAGCAGTACTTC
TRBD1,once,TRBV19,TRBJ1-3,CASRDRGSGNTIYF,TGTGCCAGTAGAGACAGGGGGTCTGGAAACACCATATATTTT
NA,few,TRBV30,TRBJ1-2,CAWSVLEGFHTF,TGTGCCTGGAGTGTACTCGAGGGCTTCCACACCTTC
TRBD2,NA,TRBV27,TRBJ2-1,CASRPGLAGTYNEQFF,TGTGCCAGCAGACCAGGACTAGCGGGGACGTACAATGAGCAGTTCTTC
TRBD2,once,TRBV5-1,TRBJ2-1,CASLPGGPSGGLSFF,TGCGCCAGCCTCCCCGGGGGACCGAGCGGGGGGTTGTCGTTCTTC
TRBD2,NA,TRBV2,TRBJ2-1,CASSGRESYNEQFF,TGTGCCAGCAGTGGGCGGGAGTCCTACAATGAGCAGTTCTTC
TRBD2,NA,TRBV5-1,TRBJ2-2,CASSLPTSGGAMDTGELFF,TGCGCCAGCAGCTTACCGACTAGCGGGGGGGCCATGGACACCGGGGAGCTGTTTTTT
TRBD2,NA,TRBV19,TRBJ2-3,CASSLNSGGGTDTQYF,TGTGCCAGTAGTCTCAATAGCGGGGGGGGCACAGATACGCAGTATTTT
NA,NA,TRBV10-1,TRBJ1-1,CASSESGGNTEAFF,TGCGCCAGCAGTGAGTCGGGGGGGAACACTGAAGCTTTCTTT
NA,NA,TRBV5-1,TRBJ1-6,CASSLVTGNASPLHF,TGCGCCAGCAGCTTAGTAACAGGGAACGCTTCACCCCTCCACTTT
NA,NA,TRBV5-5,TRBJ1-1,CASSLWPTEAFF,TGTGCCAGCAGCTTGTGGCCCACTGAAGCTTTCTTT
NA,NA,TRBV19,TRBJ2-7,CASSPGTTYEQYF,TGTGCCAGCAGCCCAGGTACAACCTACGAGCAGTACTTC
TRBD2,NA,TRBV4-2,TRBJ2-5,CASSHEAGVGETQYF,TGTGCCAGCAGCCATGAAGCGGGGGTGGGGGAGACCCAGTACTTC
TRBD1,NA,TRBV3-1/TRBV3-2,TRBJ1-1,CASSPYDRGRNTEAFF,TGTGCCAGCAGCCCCTACGACAGGGGGCGCAACACTGAAGCTTTCTTT